This T cell receptor (beta chain) comes out of a study of blood T cell repertoires in COVID-19. Study-level background: Italy, Spain and the United States were the sources of the convalescent and acute COVID-19 samples.

In the source study's methods: Estimation of nucleated cell counts relied on the amplification of reference gene primers. Clones were read by immunoSEQ multiplex PCR, and TCRdb kept only the in-frame ones, dropping some. From that table come the V and J calls and clone size; the DNA was used to work out D and trimming. The profile shows about 260,000 clones, 87% of them singletons. The CDR3 consists of 13 residues. Trimming cost V 6 bases and J 5 bases; bases outside gene matches: 4. Germline CDR1 reads MNHEY; CDR2 reads SVGEGT. The chain links TRBV6-2 or TRBV6-3 to TRBJ1-2, with TRBD1 matching over 9 bases. The sample taken for sequencing was peripheral blood. This TCR came from a woman aged 40 to 55 who had recovered from COVID-19. CDR3 in DNA: TGTGCCAGCAGCCGAGGGACAGGGTATGGCTACACCTTC. It yields the protein CASSRGTGYGYTF.